Listed below are T cell receptor beta chains from one sample, sequenced in a study of CD8 T cells in Susac syndrome. TCRdb passed the immunoSEQ multiplex PCR reads through MiXCR, listing each CDR3 protein once. Of fewer than 150,000 distinct CDR3 sequences listed, more than 90% were seen once; the top ten hold roughly 0.13%. The source material was CD4+ T cells from PBMCs. The receptors derive from a human donor in good health. CDR3s include the opening cysteine and the closing phenylalanine or tryptophan. Fields, in order: V gene, clone size, J gene, D gene, CDR3 DNA, CDR3 protein. The D gene is left open where the match is weak. Size is omitted from some rows. Given values are once, few, many or a class for expanded clones.

TRBV20-1	-	TRBJ1-2	-	TGCAGTGCTAGTCAGGGTGGCTACACCTTC	CSASQGGYTF
TRBV19	-	TRBJ1-1	-	TGTGCCAGTAGTATCGGGTCAAACACTGAAGCTTTCTTT	CASSIGSNTEAFF
TRBV5-6	-	TRBJ1-5	-	TGTGCCAGCAGCTTGGGGAATCAGCCCCAGCATTTT	CASSLGNQPQHF
TRBV2	-	TRBJ2-3	TRBD2	TGTGCCAGCAGGGCCACCGGGACTAGCGGGAGCACAGATACGCAGTATTTT	CASRATGTSGSTDTQYF
TRBV10-3	-	TRBJ2-1	-	TGTGCCATCAGTGACGGGGGTCATGAGCAGTTCTTC	CAISDGGHEQFF
TRBV28	-	TRBJ2-2	-	TGTGCCAGCAGTAAGGCAGGGGTTACCGGGGAGCTGTTTTTT	CASSKAGVTGELFF
TRBV2	-	TRBJ2-5	-	TGTGCCAGCAGTGAAGCGACTCATTCACAAGAGACCCAGTACTTC	CASSEATHSQETQYF
TRBV7-2	-	TRBJ2-7	TRBD2	TGTGCCAGCACCGTTGGACTAGCGGGAGTTTACGAGCAGTACTTC	CASTVGLAGVYEQYF
TRBV5-1	-	TRBJ2-5	-	TGCGCCACCAAGGGAGCGGGCCTGGAGACCCAGTACTTC	CATKGAGLETQYF
TRBV5-1	once	TRBJ2-6	-	TGCGCCAGCAGCTTACAGGGTTGGTCTGGGGCCAACGTCCTGACTTTC	CASSLQGWSGANVLTF
TRBV5-4	-	TRBJ1-1	-	TGTGCCAGCAGCTTGGAGGGTGGGGCAGGGACGAACACTGAAGCTTTCTTT	CASSLEGGAGTNTEAFF
TRBV5-1	-	TRBJ2-1	TRBD1	TGCGCCAGCAGCTTGGAGGGGGCCCCCTACAATGAGCAGTTCTTC	CASSLEGAPYNEQFF
TRBV29-1	-	TRBJ2-3	-	TGCAGCGTTGAAGAACCCCCAAGCACAGATACGCAGTATTTT	CSVEEPPSTDTQYF
TRBV20-1	-	TRBJ2-1	-	TGCAGTGCCACTCCAGACAATGAGCAGTTCTTC	CSATPDNEQFF
TRBV2	-	TRBJ1-3	-	TGTGCCAGCCTGATCGGCAACTCTGGAAACACCATATATTTT	CASLIGNSGNTIYF
TRBV7-9	few	TRBJ1-4	-	TGTGCCAGCAGCTTAAAGGGTCCCGTCGAAAAACTGTTTTTT	CASSLKGPVEKLFF
TRBV28	-	TRBJ2-3	TRBD2	TGTGCCAGCAGTGCCCGCGGGGGGAGGACAGATACGCAGTATTTT	CASSARGGRTDTQYF
TRBV12-3/TRBV12-4	-	TRBJ2-5	TRBD1	TGTGCCAGCAGTTATTCTGACAGGGACGAAGAGACCCAGTACTTC	CASSYSDRDEETQYF
TRBV6-5	-	TRBJ1-2	-	TGTGCCAGCAGTTACTCGAGTAGGGCCGTCTATGGCTACACCTTC	CASSYSSRAVYGYTF
TRBV20-1	-	TRBJ2-7	-	TGCAGTGCCGGACAAGATTACGAGCAGTACTTC	CSAGQDYEQYF
TRBV30	once	TRBJ1-2	-	TGTGCCTGGAGTGCTCCCCCGCTGTACTATGGCTACACCTTC	CAWSAPPLYYGYTF
TRBV24-1	-	TRBJ2-7	TRBD2	TGTGCCACCAGTGATTTCGCTAGCGGGCACGAGCAGTACTTC	CATSDFASGHEQYF
TRBV19	-	TRBJ2-3	TRBD2	TGTGCCAGTAGTGCTCGGCCTAGCGGGACCCACTACGCAGATACGCAGTATTTT	CASSARPSGTHYADTQYF